The next 2 T cell receptor beta chains were all read from a single sample in a study of beta chain features in type 1 diabetes (dated by TCRdb to the late 2010s). Receptor amplification or capture employed the immunoSEQ multiplex PCR assay. The High Capacity cDNA Reverse Transcription Kit was used to reverse transcribe all of the isolated RNA, meaning that expressed TCRB transcripts were what got sequenced. TCRdb mirrors the immuneACCESS table, restricted to in-frame sequences. Some clones are absent from its copies; in checked studies, under half trace to an unresolved V gene, and the reason for the others is unknown. For this sample there are about 53,000 clones; about 60% appear just once. 0.29% of the sample comes from the top ten. Paper-wide results and their limitations: Type 1 diabetes patients showed a moderate but significant shortening of TCRB CDR3 length in all four CD4+ subsets.

What these receptors recognize is not known. The sequenced sample consisted of stem cell memory CD4+ T cells from blood. The label giving this sample's cell subset or site can be read as: stem cell-like memory CD4+ T cells. Receptor source: a woman aged 30 to 39 with type 1 diabetes.

V usage is TRBV11-2 and J usage is TRBJ2-1; maybe TRBD2 (6 bases). Trimming took off 1 base at V and 6 bases at J, with 16 bases between the two ends. Germline CDR1 reads SGHAT; CDR2 reads FQNNGV. This CDR3 is built from 16 residues. CDR3 nucleotides: TGTGCCAGCAGCTTAGTGGGACTCCTCGGGGCCAATGAGCAGTTCTTC. Translation gives CASSLVGLLGANEQFF.

The chain links TRBV4-2 to TRBJ2-7; 11 bases align to TRBD2. Germline CDR1 reads LGHNA; CDR2 reads YNFKEQ. The CDR3 totals 15 residues. V lost 0 bases, J lost 5 bases, and 3 bases stayed unmatched. In DNA form, the CDR3 reads TGTGCCAGCAGCCAAGAGACTAGCGGGATGGACGAGCAGTACTTC. Encoded protein: CASSQETSGMDEQYF.